These T cell receptor delta chains were read from a single sample in a study of Vδ1+ human thymocytes. TCRdb re-processed the multiplex PCR reads using CATT. This table holds some 54,000 delta-chain clones, roughly 15% found once. Sequencing input: Vdelta1+ gamma-delta thymocytes from the thymus. The receptors were gathered from a boy younger than two who had congenital heart surgery. Both conserved end residues are part of each CDR3. Each record gives: J gene, D gene, V gene, clone size, CDR3 protein, CDR3 DNA. D genes are given only for firm matches. Size values are once, few and many counts, or a class for expanded clones, and some rows have none.

J: TRDJ1
D: TRDD3
V: TRDV1
size: few
CDR3: CALGELFLHTGGPPYTDKLIF
DNA: TGTGCTCTTGGGGAGCTTTTCCTACACACTGGGGGACCACCATACACCGATAAACTCATCTTT

J: TRDJ1
D: .
V: TRDV1
size: .
CDR3: CALGDTFRTGTVRLIF
DNA: TGTGCTCTTGGGGATACTTTCCGGACGGGTACTGTGCGGCTCATCTTT

J: TRDJ1
D: .
V: TRDV1
size: .
CDR3: CALGELGTREDPIADKLIF
DNA: TGTGCTCTTGGGGAACTAGGAACTAGAGAGGATCCGATTGCCGATAAACTCATCTTT

J: TRDJ1
D: TRDD2
V: TRDV1
size: .
CDR3: CALGKFPFLRLGSPDTDKLIF
DNA: TGTGCTCTTGGGAAATTCCCCTTCCTACGTCTTGGCTCACCGGATACCGATAAACTCATCTTT

J: TRDJ1
D: .
V: TRDV1
size: .
CDR3: CALGEDRGSPYTDKLIF
DNA: TGTGCTCTTGGGGAAGATAGGGGATCCCCGTACACCGATAAACTCATCTTT

J: TRDJ2
D: TRDD3
V: TRDV1
size: .
CDR3: CALGELTRRGRGDTWGLLTAQLFF
DNA: TGTGCTCTTGGGGAACTGACCAGGCGAGGCCGGGGGGATACGTGGGGTCTGTTGACAGCACAACTCTTCTTT

J: TRDJ1
D: .
V: TRDV1
size: .
CDR3: CALGFSAFLRILGDNPDKLIF
DNA: TGTGCTCTTGGTTTTTCGGCCTTCCTACGAATATTGGGGGATAATCCCGATAAACTCATCTTT

J: TRDJ1
D: .
V: TRDV1
size: .
CDR3: CALGVLGALPTARLGVLSNTDKLIF
DNA: TGTGCTCTTGGGGTCCTGGGGGCCCTTCCTACCGCTCGACTGGGGGTCCTTTCCAACACCGATAAACTCATCTTT

J: TRDJ1
D: TRDD3
V: TRDV1
size: .
CDR3: CALSGDRPTYTDKLIF
DNA: TGTGCTCTTTCAGGGGATAGGCCCACGTACACCGATAAACTCATCTTT

J: TRDJ1
D: .
V: TRDV1
size: .
CDR3: CALGNPNLPFGSLGSDKLIF
DNA: TGTGCTCTTGGGAACCCCAATCTCCCCTTCGGAAGCCTGGGGTCCGATAAACTCATCTTT

J: TRDJ1
D: TRDD3
V: TRDV1
size: few
CDR3: CALGDFVYWGGTDKLIF
DNA: TGTGCTCTTGGGGACTTTGTGTACTGGGGAGGCACCGATAAGCTCATCTTT

J: TRDJ1
D: .
V: TRDV1
size: .
CDR3: CALGAPGLPTIWTDKLIF
DNA: TGTGCTCTTGGGGCCCCTGGCCTTCCCACTATCTGGACCGATAAACTCATCTTT

J: TRDJ1
D: .
V: TRDV2
size: few
CDR3: CACDTDWYHTDKLIF
DNA: TGTGCCTGTGACACCGACTGGTATCACACCGATAAACTCATCTTT

J: TRDJ1
D: .
V: TRDV1
size: few
CDR3: CALGELGAFLKGIRGDKLIF
DNA: TGTGCTCTTGGAGAACTAGGGGCCTTCCTAAAGGGGATACGGGGCGATAAACTCATCTTT

J: TRDJ1
D: .
V: TRDV1
size: .
CDR3: CALGEGKAYRHGSADKLIF
DNA: TGTGCTCTTGGGGAAGGCAAAGCCTACCGTCATGGGTCGGCCGATAAACTCATCTTT

J: TRDJ1
D: .
V: TRDV1
size: .
CDR3: CALGELVPSCSLTGDQGAMELIF
DNA: TGTGCTCTTGGGGAACTTGTCCCTTCCTGCTCACTGACTGGGGACCAAGGTGCCATGGAACTCATCTTT

J: TRDJ1
D: .
V: TRDV1
size: .
CDR3: CALGASPYDGSDTDKLIF
DNA: TGTGCTCTTGGGGCGTCCCCCTACGACGGGTCCGACACCGATAAACTCATCTTT

J: TRDJ1
D: .
V: TRDV1
size: .
CDR3: CALGEPDKFLPPYWGVNDKLIF
DNA: TGTGCTCTTGGGGAACCCGATAAATTCCTACCCCCTTACTGGGGGGTGAACGATAAACTCATCTTT

J: TRDJ1
D: TRDD3
V: TRDV2
size: few
CDR3: CACDTPPNWGIPNNKLIF
DNA: TGTGCCTGCGACACACCCCCAAACTGGGGGATACCCAACAATAAACTCATCTTT

J: TRDJ1
D: TRDD3
V: TRDV1
size: .
CDR3: CALGELSGGYGGTDKLIF
DNA: TGTGCTCTTGGGGAACTCTCTGGGGGATACGGAGGCACCGATAAACTCATCTTT

J: TRDJ1
D: TRDD3
V: TRAV29/DV5
size: .
CDR3: CAASGSFLLFWGIRADKLIF
DNA: TGTGCAGCAAGCGGTTCCTTCCTATTATTCTGGGGGATACGAGCCGATAAACTCATCTTT

J: TRDJ1
D: .
V: TRDV2
size: .
CDR3: CACDTPLGFRPLDKLIF
DNA: TGTGCCTGTGACACCCCTTTGGGATTTCGGCCACTTGATAAACTCATCTTT

J: TRDJ1
D: .
V: TRDV2
size: medium-sized
CDR3: CACDTVDWNTDKLIF
DNA: TGTGCCTGTGACACCGTCGACTGGAACACCGATAAACTCATCTTT

J: TRDJ1
D: TRDD3
V: TRDV1
size: .
CDR3: CALGERLACRPCTGDPTDKLIF
DNA: TGTGCTCTTGGGGAACGCTTAGCCTGCCGCCCGTGTACTGGGGACCCCACCGATAAACTCATCTTT

J: TRDJ1
D: TRDD3
V: TRDV1
size: few
CDR3: CALGLNGPYFYPRVLGDTTTHTDKLIF
DNA: TGTGCTCTTGGGTTAAATGGCCCGTATTTCTACCCGCGCGTACTGGGGGATACAACCACTCACACCGATAAACTCATCTTT

J: TRDJ1
D: .
V: TRDV1
size: .
CDR3: CALGEGRSFLSRWGMPPEMVTDKLIF
DNA: TGTGCTCTTGGGGAGGGAAGATCCTTCCTAAGCCGCTGGGGGATGCCTCCGGAGATGGTCACCGATAAACTCATCTTT

J: TRDJ1
D: .
V: TRDV1
size: .
CDR3: CALGELLINVSYLRGYPCGKLIF
DNA: TGTGCTCTTGGGGAACTGTTAATTAACGTCTCCTACCTAAGGGGTTACCCTTGTGGTAAACTCATCTTT

J: TRDJ1
D: TRDD3
V: TRDV1
size: few
CDR3: CALGITLGDTVPSPDKLIF
DNA: TGTGCTCTTGGGATAACACTGGGGGATACGGTCCCTAGCCCCGATAAACTCATCTTT

J: TRDJ1
D: .
V: TRDV1
size: few
CDR3: CALGGDVQSVLWATDRRLIF
DNA: TGTGCTCTTGGGGGAGACGTGCAATCCGTACTGTGGGCTACCGATCGACGGCTCATCTTT

J: TRDJ2
D: TRDD3
V: TRDV1
size: .
CDR3: CALGTRGLPGWGRAQLFF
DNA: TGTGCTCTTGGGACCCGCGGCCTTCCGGGCTGGGGGAGAGCACAACTCTTCTTT

J: TRDJ1
D: TRDD3
V: TRDV1
size: few
CDR3: CALGPHFLGGYRDTDKLIF
DNA: TGTGCTCTTGGGCCTCACTTCCTCGGGGGATACAGGGACACCGATAAACTCATCTTT

J: TRDJ1
D: .
V: TRDV1
size: few
CDR3: CALGELPMGYYTDKLIF
DNA: TGTGCTCTTGGGGAACTACCCATGGGGTACTACACCGATAAACTCATCTTT

J: TRDJ1
D: TRDD3
V: TRDV1
size: .
CDR3: CALGGSFPYRGIHTDKLIF
DNA: TGTGCTCTTGGGGGAAGCTTCCCTTACCGGGGGATCCACACCGATAAACTCATCTTT

J: TRDJ1
D: .
V: TRDV1
size: .
CDR3: CALGDSGYLGYTDKLIF
DNA: TGTGCTCTTGGGGATTCCGGGTATCTGGGGTACACCGATAAACTCATCTTT

J: TRDJ1
D: TRDD3
V: TRDV1
size: .
CDR3: CALGEPCLGDFADKLIF
DNA: TGTGCTCTTGGGGAACCCTGTTTGGGGGATTTCGCCGATAAACTCATCTTT

J: TRDJ1
D: TRDD3
V: TRDV1
size: few
CDR3: CALGELRVPTTGGYVNTDKLIF
DNA: TGTGCTCTTGGGGAACTTAGGGTTCCTACAACCGGGGGATACGTGAATACCGATAAACTCATCTTT

J: TRDJ1
D: .
V: TRDV1
size: .
CDR3: CALGELRCAPLVGGSTYYTDKLIF
DNA: TGTGCTCTTGGGGAACTAAGGTGCGCCCCACTTGTTGGGGGTTCTACATACTACACCGATAAACTCATCTTT

J: TRDJ1
D: .
V: TRDV1
size: few
CDR3: CALGGTLIRSWVSYTDKLIF
DNA: TGTGCTCTTGGGGGAACGCTGATACGGTCTTGGGTTTCGTACACCGATAAACTCATCTTT

J: TRDJ1
D: .
V: TRDV1
size: .
CDR3: CALGGFTFRGHKLIF
DNA: TGTGCTCTTGGGGGATTTACCTTCCGTGGACACAAACTCATCTTT

J: TRDJ1
D: .
V: TRDV1
size: few
CDR3: CALGGSYGGSLLITDKLIF
DNA: TGTGCTCTTGGGGGTTCCTACGGGGGATCTCTTTTAATCACCGATAAACTCATCTTT

J: TRDJ1
D: TRDD3
V: TRDV1
size: few
CDR3: CALGVRSELGGYRKIGGDKLIF
DNA: TGTGCTCTTGGGGTCCGGTCCGAACTCGGGGGATACAGGAAGATAGGAGGCGATAAACTCATCTTT

J: TRDJ1
D: .
V: TRDV1
size: .
CDR3: CALGEPSDMPDKLIF
DNA: TGTGCTCTTGGGGAACCTTCGGATATGCCCGATAAACTCATCTTT

J: TRDJ1
D: TRDD3
V: TRDV1
size: .
CDR3: CALGELGTVLGEYTDKLIF
DNA: TGTGCTCTTGGGGAACTAGGGACAGTACTGGGGGAATACACCGATAAACTCATCTTT

J: TRDJ1
D: TRDD3
V: TRDV1
size: few
CDR3: CALGVPPFLPGDTRNTDKLIF
DNA: TGTGCTCTTGGGGTTCCCCCTTTCCTACCGGGGGATACAAGGAACACCGATAAACTCATCTTT

J: TRDJ1
D: .
V: TRDV1
size: .
CDR3: CALGFLLPLNTDKLIF
DNA: TGTGCTCTTGGCTTCCTCTTACCCCTTAACACCGATAAACTCATCTTT

J: TRDJ1
D: TRDD3
V: TRDV2
size: few
CDR3: CACDKDCWGVNTDKLIF
DNA: TGTGCCTGTGACAAAGATTGCTGGGGGGTTAACACCGATAAACTCATCTTT

J: TRDJ1
D: TRDD3
V: TRDV1
size: few
CDR3: CALGVYSFTGGYCTDKLIF
DNA: TGTGCTCTTGGGGTCTATTCCTTTACTGGGGGATATTGCACCGATAAACTCATCTTT

J: TRDJ1
D: .
V: TRDV2
size: medium-sized
CDR3: CACELYSLRLTDKLIF
DNA: TGTGCCTGTGAGTTGTACTCCTTGAGATTAACCGATAAACTCATCTTT

J: TRDJ1
D: .
V: TRDV1
size: .
CDR3: CALGGPDFLQYTGGLGPFGKLIF
DNA: TGTGCTCTTGGGGGTCCGGACTTCCTACAATATACTGGGGGACTTGGACCTTTCGGTAAACTCATCTTT

J: TRDJ1
D: TRDD3
V: TRDV1
size: .
CDR3: CALGGAPCRKPTGGSILFTDKLIF
DNA: TGTGCTCTTGGGGGAGCCCCTTGTCGGAAACCAACTGGGGGATCGATCCTCTTCACCGATAAACTCATCTTT